This T cell receptor beta chain was sequenced in a study of blood T cell repertoires in COVID-19. The CDR3 contains 14 residues. In germline, CDR1 is SGHVS, CDR2 FQNEAQ. J gave up 2 bases and V 5 bases, and 4 bases lay outside the gene matches. Repertoires were generated with immunoSEQ multiplex PCR, while TCRdb's copy carries only in-frame clones and drops some. Seen here are more than 250,000 clones, approximately 86% observed once, and the top ten hold less than 2.5%. This receptor was taken from a woman under 40 who had recovered from COVID-19. The sequencing input was peripheral blood. The chain employs TRBV7-8 and TRBJ1-2; TRBD1 aligns across 8 bases. The CDR3 sequence: CASSPRTGNYGYTF. Written as DNA, the CDR3 is TGTGCCAGCAGCCCTCGGACAGGGAACTATGGCTACACCTTC. Full variable domain (outside the CDR3, taken from reference TRBV7-8 and TRBJ1-2): GAGVSQSPRYKVAKRGQDVALRCDPISGHVSLFWYQQALGQGPEFLTYFQNEAQLDKSGLPSDRFFAERPEGSVSTLKIQRTQQEDSAVYLCASSPRTGNYGYTFGSGTRLTVV.